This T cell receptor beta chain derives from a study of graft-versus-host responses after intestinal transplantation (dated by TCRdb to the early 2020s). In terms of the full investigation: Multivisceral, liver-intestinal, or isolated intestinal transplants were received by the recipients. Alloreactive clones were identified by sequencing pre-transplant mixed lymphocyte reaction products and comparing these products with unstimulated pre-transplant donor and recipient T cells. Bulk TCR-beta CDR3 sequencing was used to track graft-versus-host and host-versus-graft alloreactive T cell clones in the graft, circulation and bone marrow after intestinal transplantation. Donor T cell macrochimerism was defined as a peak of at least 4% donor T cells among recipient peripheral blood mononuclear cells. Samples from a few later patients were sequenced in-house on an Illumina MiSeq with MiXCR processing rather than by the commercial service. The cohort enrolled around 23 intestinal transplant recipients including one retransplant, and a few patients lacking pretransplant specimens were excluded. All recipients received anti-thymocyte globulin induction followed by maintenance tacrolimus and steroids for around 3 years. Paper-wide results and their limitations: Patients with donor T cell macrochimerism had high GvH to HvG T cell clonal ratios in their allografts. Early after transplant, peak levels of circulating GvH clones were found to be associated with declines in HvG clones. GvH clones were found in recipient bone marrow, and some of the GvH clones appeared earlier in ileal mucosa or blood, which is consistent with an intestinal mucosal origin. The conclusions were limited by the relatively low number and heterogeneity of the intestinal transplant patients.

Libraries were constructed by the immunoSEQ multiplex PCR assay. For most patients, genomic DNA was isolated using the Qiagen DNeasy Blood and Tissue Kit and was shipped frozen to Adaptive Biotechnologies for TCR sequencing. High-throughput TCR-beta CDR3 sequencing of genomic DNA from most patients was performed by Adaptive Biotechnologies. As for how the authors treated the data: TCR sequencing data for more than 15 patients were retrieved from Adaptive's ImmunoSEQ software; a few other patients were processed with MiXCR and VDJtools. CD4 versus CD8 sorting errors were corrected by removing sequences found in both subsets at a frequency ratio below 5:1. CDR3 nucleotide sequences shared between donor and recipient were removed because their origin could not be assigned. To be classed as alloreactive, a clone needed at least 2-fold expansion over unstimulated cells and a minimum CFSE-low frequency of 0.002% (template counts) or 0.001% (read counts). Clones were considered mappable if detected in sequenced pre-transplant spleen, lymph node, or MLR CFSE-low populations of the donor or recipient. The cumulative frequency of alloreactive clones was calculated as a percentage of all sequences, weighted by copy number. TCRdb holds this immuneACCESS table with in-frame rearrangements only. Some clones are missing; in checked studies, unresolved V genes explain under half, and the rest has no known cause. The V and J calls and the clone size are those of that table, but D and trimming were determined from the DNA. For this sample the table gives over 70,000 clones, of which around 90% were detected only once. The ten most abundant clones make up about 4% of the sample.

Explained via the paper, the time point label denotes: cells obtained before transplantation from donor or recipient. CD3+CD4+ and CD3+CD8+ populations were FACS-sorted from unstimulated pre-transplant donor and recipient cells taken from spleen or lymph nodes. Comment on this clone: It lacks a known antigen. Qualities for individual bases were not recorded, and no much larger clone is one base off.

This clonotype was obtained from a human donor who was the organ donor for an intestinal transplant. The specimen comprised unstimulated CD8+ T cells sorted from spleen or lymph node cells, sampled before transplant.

The DNA reads as follows: TGTGCCAGCAGCTCGAGACCCCAGGACAGGACCGCTTACTATAATTCACCCCTCCACTTT. Translated, it reads CASSSRPQDRTAYYNSPLHF. The V and J segments used are TRBV7-6 and TRBJ1-6; 7 bases in the middle match TRBD1. Via the germline V gene, CDR1 is SGHVS and CDR2 FNYEAQ. The CDR3 runs 20 residues from the cysteine to the phenylalanine. The kept DNA is CDR3 alone, 60 bases in frame from the first base. At the junction V is shortened by 4 bases and J by 3 bases; bases outside the gene matches: 18. With the rest looked up from the reference TRBV7-6 and TRBJ1-6 genes rather than sequenced, the full variable domain is GAGVSQSPRYKVTKRGQDVALRCDPISGHVSLYWYRQALGQGPEFLTYFNYEAQQDKSGLPNDRFSAERPEGSISTLTIQRTEQRDSAMYRCASSSRPQDRTAYYNSPLHFGNGTRLTVT.